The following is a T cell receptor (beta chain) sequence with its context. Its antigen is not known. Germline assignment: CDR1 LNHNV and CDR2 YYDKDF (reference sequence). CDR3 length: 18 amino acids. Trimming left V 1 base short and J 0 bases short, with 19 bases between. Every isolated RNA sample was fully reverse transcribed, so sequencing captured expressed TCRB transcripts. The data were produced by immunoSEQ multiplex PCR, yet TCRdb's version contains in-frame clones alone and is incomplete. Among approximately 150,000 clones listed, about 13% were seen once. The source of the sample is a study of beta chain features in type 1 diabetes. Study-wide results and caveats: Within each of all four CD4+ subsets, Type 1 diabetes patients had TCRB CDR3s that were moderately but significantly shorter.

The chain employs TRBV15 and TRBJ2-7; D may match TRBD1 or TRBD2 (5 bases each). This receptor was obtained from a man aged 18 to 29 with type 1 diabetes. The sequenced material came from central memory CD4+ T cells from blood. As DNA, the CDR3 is TGTGCCACCAGCAGAGGTCTCGGGGCGTTGGGTTACTCCTACGAGCAGTACTTC. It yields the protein CATSRGLGALGYSYEQYF.